Presented here are 22 T cell receptor beta chains from one specimen sequenced in a study of blood T cell repertoires in COVID-19. The repertoire was sequenced with immunoSEQ multiplex PCR; TCRdb's copy has only in-frame clones and lacks some. The profile covers around 700,000 clones, with around 89% appearing a single time and under 0.3% taken by the ten largest. Sequencing was performed on peripheral blood. These TCRs come from a woman aged 18 to 35 with acute or convalescent COVID-19.

V gene TRBV3-1 (or the pseudogene TRBV3-2) combines with J gene TRBJ1-3, with D perhaps matching TRBD1 (5 bases). Germline V gene data show CDR1 as LGHDT and CDR2 as YNNKEL (reference sequence). The ends were cut back, 0 bases at V and 15 bases at J, with 18 bases in the middle. This CDR3 has 14 residues. CDR3 sequence: CASSQDNGDRGGYF. Written as DNA, the CDR3 is TGTGCCAGCAGCCAAGATAACGGCGATAGGGGTGGATATTTT.

V gene TRBV11-2 combines with J gene TRBJ2-7; 9 bases match TRBD1. Germline V CDR1 and CDR2: SGHAT, FQNNGV. Trimming at V came to 6 bases and at J to 3 bases, leaving 6 bases not matched to a gene. There are 14 residues in the CDR3. DNA of the CDR3: TGTGCCAGCAGGGGGACAGGGCTCATCTACGAGCAGTACTTC. Residues: CASRGTGLIYEQYF.

The chain combines TRBV19 with TRBJ1-3; D unclear. V lost 6 bases to trimming and J lost 0 bases, with 21 bases between them. Per germline, CDR1 LNHDA and CDR2 SQIVND (reference sequence). This CDR3 spans 18 amino acids. DNA for the CDR3: TGTGCCAGTAGCTCTCCCGGAGGGCGGCTTTACTCTGGAAACACCATATATTTT. Amino acid sequence: CASSSPGGRLYSGNTIYF.

This clone was recorded only once. The chain uses TRBV12-1 and TRBJ1-4; TRBD1, the D gene given by the table, was not confirmed from the DNA. TRBV12-1 is shown as a pseudogene. The CDR3 consists of 14 residues. CDR3 nucleotide sequence: TGTGCCAGCAGCTTAACACAGGGATATGAAAAACTGTTTTTT. Its translation: CASSLTQGYEKLFF.

The chain carries TRBV24-1 and TRBJ1-2; D perhaps matches TRBD1 (5 bases). The CDR3 has 14 residues. Germline V gene sequence: CDR1 KGHDR, CDR2 SFDVKD. The V end lost 4 bases, the J end lost 12 bases, and 20 bases lay between the germline ends. The CDR3 nucleotides are TGTGCCACCAGTGACACCCGCGCGGTTGCGGGGCACACCTTC. Its protein is CATSDTRAVAGHTF.

Here the CDR3 reads CASSPGQLQAFF. Here the CDR3 DNA reads TGTGCCAGCAGCCCCGGACAGCTTCAGGCTTTCTTT. The chain combines TRBV12-3 or TRBV12-4 with TRBJ1-1, with D maybe TRBD1 (6 bases). Deletions cut 6 bases from V and 11 bases from J, with 16 bases between. The length of the CDR3 is 12 residues.

The chain uses TRBV9 and TRBJ2-5, with 12 bases lining up with TRBD2. This CDR3 is built from 15 residues. V lost 4 bases and J lost 7; bases outside the gene matches: 8. Germline V CDR1 and CDR2: SGDLS, YYNGEE. The CDR3 nucleotides are TGTGCCAGCAGCCCATCTAGCGGGGGGGCCGGGACCCAGTACTTC. Translated, it gives CASSPSSGGAGTQYF.

V and J are TRBV9 and TRBJ2-3; maybe TRBD1 (6 bases). The V and J ends lost 3 bases and 0 bases respectively, with 14 bases between them. This CDR3 has 16 amino acids. Germline loops: CDR1 SGDLS, CDR2 YYNGEE. CDR3: CASSAPGVASTDTQYF. CDR3 coding DNA: TGTGCCAGCAGCGCCCCAGGGGTGGCTAGCACAGATACGCAGTATTTT.

The CDR3 sequence: CASSYTTNYGYTF. DNA of the CDR3: TGTGCCAGCAGCTATACTACTAACTATGGCTACACCTTC. The rearrangement uses TRBV2 and TRBJ1-2; D remains ambiguous. This CDR3 spans 13 amino acids. The germline V and J ends were trimmed by 6 bases and 0 bases, with 8 bases remaining between them. CDR1 SNHLY and CDR2 FYNNEI come from the germline V gene.

V usage is TRBV6-5 and J usage is TRBJ1-5; tentative D call: TRBD1 (5 bases). CDR3 size: 15 residues. The germline CDR1 and CDR2 sequences are MNHEY and SVGAGI. V was cut by 0 bases and J by 5 bases, with 11 bases left in between. The CDR3 spells CASSYSNQGYQPQHF. CDR3 nucleotides: TGTGCCAGCAGTTACTCGAATCAGGGTTATCAGCCCCAGCATTTT.

The chain joins TRBV27 to TRBJ1-2, with D perhaps TRBD1 (5 bases). Germline V gives CDR1 MNHEY, CDR2 SMNVEV (reference sequence). Between the trimmed V and J ends, which lost 7 bases and 3 bases, there was a span of 18 bases. This CDR3 contains 15 residues. The CDR3, as DNA: TGTGCCAGCACCACCCGCGGGACGCCGCACTATGGCTACACCTTC. It yields the protein CASTTRGTPHYGYTF.

The chain links TRBV2 to TRBJ1-1; tentatively, D is TRBD1 (6 bases). There are 14 residues in the CDR3. Germline-derived CDR1 and CDR2 are SNHLY and FYNNEI. V dropped 8 bases and J dropped 1 base, with 14 bases sitting between them. The CDR3 sequence: CASLQKDRNTEAFF. CDR3 DNA: TGTGCCAGCCTTCAAAAGGACAGGAACACTGAAGCTTTCTTT.

The rearrangement joins TRBV6-4 to TRBJ2-2; TRBD1 might be the D (6 bases). Per the germline V gene, CDR1 is MRHNA and CDR2 is SNTAGT. The CDR3 covers 14 residues. The V end was cut by 8 bases, the J end by 1 base, with 11 bases between. CDR3 in amino acids: CASSHRENTGELFF. Written as DNA, the CDR3 is TGTGCCAGCTCCCACAGGGAGAACACCGGGGAGCTGTTTTTT.

The chain uses TRBV14 and TRBJ2-5, with D perhaps TRBD2 (5 bases). The CDR3 spans 12 residues. Germline-derived CDR1 and CDR2 are SGHDN and FVKESK. Trimming shortened V by 10 bases and J by 5 bases, and 14 bases separated the two germline ends. In DNA form, the CDR3 reads TGTGCCAACCGGGGAGTACGGGAGACCCAGTACTTC. It yields the protein CANRGVRETQYF.

CDR3 coding DNA: TGCAGCGTTGGCCCAACCACAGGGATTCGGCGCGAGCAGTACTTC. This codes for CSVGPTTGIRREQYF. The V gene is TRBV29-1, the J gene TRBJ2-7, with D tentatively TRBD1 (6 bases). Trimming removed 4 bases from V and 6 bases from J, with 22 bases in between. There are 15 residues in the CDR3. The V gene's germline CDR1 is SQVTM and CDR2 ANQGSEA.

The chain recombines TRBV7-9 with TRBJ2-1; the D gene is possibly TRBD2 (7 bases). The CDR3 extends over 13 amino acids. Germline CDR1 and CDR2: SEHNR and FQNEAQ (reference sequence). V lost 0 bases, J lost 10 bases, and 10 bases lay in between. The CDR3 loop is CASSLAGGPEQFF. CDR3 nucleotides: TGTGCCAGCAGCTTAGCGGGGGGGCCCGAGCAGTTCTTC.

The genes are TRBV27 and TRBJ1-5, with D perhaps matching TRBD1 (6 bases). The CDR3 has 16 residues. Germline CDR1 MNHEY, CDR2 SMNVEV (reference sequence). V was cut by 5 bases and J by 7 bases, with 21 bases left in between. The CDR3 loop is CASSPYGSKGGQPQHF. The DNA for the CDR3 is TGTGCCAGCAGTCCCTACGGGTCTAAAGGGGGACAGCCCCAGCATTTT.

V usage is TRBV27 and J usage is TRBJ2-7, with 12 bases lining up with TRBD2. The germline CDR1 and CDR2 sequences are MNHEY and SMNVEV (reference sequence). The V and J ends lost 0 bases and 4 bases, in that order; junction bases with no gene match: 4. The CDR3 has 16 residues. The CDR3 nucleotides read TGTGCCAGCAGTTTATCGCCTAGCGGGGGGGCTTACGAGCAGTACTTC. Amino acid sequence: CASSLSPSGGAYEQYF.

V usage is TRBV6-5 and J usage is TRBJ2-7; 8 nucleotides agree with TRBD2. Germline V gene sequence: CDR1 MNHEY, CDR2 SVGAGI. This CDR3 region has 13 residues. Trimming cost V 6 bases and J 3 bases; bases outside gene matches: 4. CDR3 residues: CASSFGGGYEQYF. CDR3 coding DNA: TGTGCCAGCAGCTTCGGGGGGGGCTACGAGCAGTACTTC.

The rearrangement joins TRBV4-1 to TRBJ1-5; D gene uncertain. V shed 1 base and J shed 3 bases, with 7 bases lying between them. The germline V gene encodes CDR1 MGHRA and CDR2 YSYEKL. The CDR3 is 14 residues long. This CDR3 is CASSQGVINQPQHF. As DNA, the CDR3 is TGCGCCAGCAGCCAAGGAGTTATCAATCAGCCCCAGCATTTT.

This clone showed up just once. The genes are TRBV19 and TRBJ2-7; 9 bases line up with TRBD1. The V gene end was trimmed by 5 bases and the J gene end by 2 bases; junction bases not matched to a gene: 10. In germline, CDR1 is LNHDA, CDR2 SQIVND (reference sequence). This CDR3 region has 16 residues. CDR3 coding DNA: TGTGCCAGTAGTCCCCTTCCTGGACAGGGGACCTACGAGCAGTACTTC. It is translated as CASSPLPGQGTYEQYF.

The gene calls are TRBV2 and TRBJ1-1; a weak D match, TRBD1 (5 bases). The germline CDR1 and CDR2 sequences are SNHLY and FYNNEI. The V end was cut by 6 bases, the J end by 7 bases, with 15 bases between. This CDR3 has 13 amino acids. The CDR3 is CASSLREEGEAFF. CDR3 in DNA: TGTGCCAGCAGCCTCAGGGAGGAGGGTGAAGCTTTCTTT. Full variable domain (remainder filled in from reference TRBV2 and TRBJ1-1): EPEVTQTPSHQVTQMGQEVILRCVPISNHLYFYWYRQILGQKVEFLVSFYNNEISEKSEIFDDQFSVERPDGSNFTLKIRSTKLEDSAMYFCASSLREEGEAFFGQGTRLTVV.